The clone carrying this TCR beta chain was recorded many times. Its cognate antigen is unknown. The sample belongs to a study of naive and memory T cell subsets. V was pared by 1 base and J by 4 bases, with 8 bases between. The length of the CDR3 is 14 residues. In germline, CDR1 is SGHDN, CDR2 FVKESK. General study findings and limits: Each distinct alpha or beta sequence counts as one clonotype. In CD4 and CD8 cells, diversity dropped from naive through EMRA.

The beta constant-region primer was an equimolar mix of two oligonucleotides covering TRBC1 and TRBC2. Ligated cDNA was amplified by four rounds of PCR with nested alpha and beta constant-region primers and SP2. MiXCR, applied by TCRdb to the UMI-ligation and nested PCR reads, yields one record per CDR3 protein. The sample has some 110,000 distinct CDR3 sequences; 35% to 45% are singletons. This clonotype was obtained from a human donor in good health. This chain uses TRBV14 with TRBJ2-1; possibly TRBD1 or TRBD2 for D (5 bases each). The source material was central memory CD4+ T cells from blood. This CDR3 reads CASSQAGQYNEQFF. The CDR3, as DNA: TGTGCCAGCAGCCAAGCGGGGCAATACAATGAGCAGTTCTTC. Full variable domain (remainder filled in from reference TRBV14 and TRBJ2-1): EAGVTQFPSHSVIEKGQTVTLRCDPISGHDNLYWYRRVMGKEIKFLLHFVKESKQDESGMPNNRFLAERTGGTYSTLKVQPAELEDSGVYFCASSQAGQYNEQFFGPGTRLTVL.